This T cell receptor (beta chain) was sequenced in a study of tumor and adjacent non-tumor tissue in lung cancer. The study, taken as a whole, reports: Top 100 clones took a larger repertoire share in normal lung.

Germline CDR1 reads SQVTM; CDR2 reads ANQGSEA. The CDR3 is 12 residues long. This clonotype was seen a few times. Antigen unknown. At one end, the junction sequence differs from germline, possibly due to a read error. A modified ARM-PCR protocol with three rounds of nested PCR amplified TCRbeta. In TCRdb, the multiplex PCR reads were re-called with MiXCR into one record per CDR3 protein. The sample has 60,000 to 70,000 distinct CDR3 sequences; around 80% are singletons. The template was RNA from unsorted bulk tissue. More than 3 cm separated this lung sample from the edge of the tumor. This clonotype originated in a man aged 55 to 69 with non-small cell lung cancer. J is TRBJ1-2 and V is TRBV29-1, with D unresolved. The source material was distant non-tumor lung tissue. DNA for the CDR3: TGCAGCGTTGAAAGTGCGGTTTATGACTACATCTTC. As protein: CSVESAVYDYIF.